This T cell receptor (beta chain) derives from a study of blood T cell repertoires in COVID-19. On the study more broadly: Acute-phase and convalescent COVID-19 samples originated in the United States, Italy and Spain. T cells, B-cell-depleted T cells, or PBMCs provided the cDNA or gDNA that served as material.

In the original workflow: Estimation of nucleated cell counts was performed using reference gene primer amplification. Assay used: immunoSEQ multiplex PCR; TCRdb lists only in-frame clones, some missing. The DNA was the basis for D and trimming; V, J and clone size are from that table. The table records under 300,000 clones, around 83% of them present only once. V was pared by 5 bases and J by 3 bases, with 8 bases of the junction left unmatched. Germline values: CDR1 LNHDA, CDR2 SQIVND (reference sequence). This CDR3 is 15 amino acids long. The TCR was taken from a woman under 30 with acute or convalescent COVID-19. Sequencing was done on a sample of peripheral blood. This chain connects TRBV19 to TRBJ2-7, with TRBD1 matching 9 bases. The CDR3 DNA reads TGTGCCAGTAGTCTCCGGACAGGGGAGAACTACGAGCAGTACTTC. This translates into CASSLRTGENYEQYF.